The 22 T cell receptor beta chains below were found in one sample sequenced in a study. TCRdb analysed the 5' RACE reads with MiXCR anew, one entry per CDR3 protein. There are roughly 44,000 distinct CDR3 sequences in the sample; less than 35% occur only once, and roughly 3.5% lies in the top ten. What was sequenced was memory CD4+ T cells sorted from a lymph node. This sample's subset: memory CD4+ T cells, CD4+CD45RO+CD25-. Source of these receptors: a female donor with breast cancer.

This clonotype showed up just a few times. The chain couples TRBV12-3 or TRBV12-4 to TRBJ2-3; the D gene is possibly TRBD2 (6 bases). CDR3 length equals 15 residues. Trimming took 2 bases from V and 1 from J, leaving 10 bases between them. CDR3: CASSLRRDGTDTQYF. In DNA, the CDR3 is TGTGCCAGCAGTTTACGGCGGGACGGCACAGATACGCAGTATTTT.

This clonotype has only a few counts. The J gene is TRBJ2-5, the V gene TRBV6-1, with 9 bases lining up with TRBD1. This CDR3 comprises 14 residues. V shed 4 bases and J 5 bases; nucleotides not matched to a gene: 5. From germline, CDR1 is MNHNS and CDR2 SASEGT. In nucleotides, the CDR3 is TGTGCCAGCAGTGGGTGGGACAGGGCGGAGACCCAGTACTTC. Protein product: CASSGWDRAETQYF.

The chain joins TRBV5-6 to TRBJ1-2, with 9 bases matching TRBD1. V dropped 4 bases and J dropped 4; count of bases not matched to a gene: 8. The CDR3 covers 15 residues. In germline, CDR1 is SGHDT, CDR2 YYEEEE. The CDR3 coding sequence is TGTGCCAGCAGCAGGACAGGGGTCGTAAGCTATGGCTACACCTTC. It translates to CASSRTGVVSYGYTF. The variable domain in full, with the rest retrieved from reference TRBV5-6 and TRBJ1-2, is DAGVTQSPTHLIKTRGQQVTLRCSPKSGHDTVSWYQQALGQGPQFIFQYYEEEERQRGNFPDRFSGHQFPNYSSELNVNALLLGDSALYLCASSRTGVVSYGYTFGSGTRLTVV.

The V gene is TRBV12-3 or TRBV12-4, the J gene TRBJ2-7, with D perhaps matching TRBD1 (5 bases). Trimming took off 3 bases at V and 5 bases at J, with 11 bases between the two ends. The CDR3 spans 13 residues. The CDR3 sequence is CASSLVDSHEQYF. The CDR3 nucleotides read TGTGCCAGCAGTTTGGTTGACAGCCACGAGCAGTACTTC.

This clonotype was found a few times. The chain uses TRBV7-2 and TRBJ2-1, with D perhaps matching TRBD2 (6 bases). Germline CDR1 is SGHTA and CDR2 is FQGNSA. Trimming cost V 5 bases and J 8 bases, with 16 bases left between them. The CDR3 spans 14 residues. The DNA of the CDR3 is TGTGCCAGCAGCCTTCAGACTAGTACGTATGAGCAGTTCTTC. This gives the protein CASSLQTSTYEQFF.

The chain has TRBV6-1 and TRBJ2-7, with 9 bases that match TRBD1. CDR3 length: 15 amino acids. V trimming: 4 bases; J trimming: 6 bases; junction bases outside the gene matches: 10. CDR1 and CDR2 from the germline V gene are MNHNS and SASEGT. This CDR3 reads CASSVTGTGILEQYF. DNA of the CDR3: TGTGCCAGCAGTGTAACCGGGACAGGGATCCTCGAGCAGTACTTC.

The gene calls are TRBV4-2 and TRBJ2-3; tentatively, D is TRBD1 (6 bases). Per the germline V gene, CDR1 is LGHNA and CDR2 is YNFKEQ. The CDR3 is 20 amino acids. The V and J ends lost 0 bases and 0 bases respectively, with 22 bases between them. The CDR3 coding sequence is TGTGCCAGCAGCCAAGATGGTGGTGGGGGACAATTTTCTAGCACAGATACGCAGTATTTT. Its translation: CASSQDGGGGQFSSTDTQYF.

This clonotype was recorded a few times. The chain is built from TRBV5-1 and TRBJ1-2; weak D call: TRBD1 (6 bases). The V gene lost 2 bases and the J gene lost 7 bases, with 15 bases spanning the gap. Germline assignment: CDR1 SGHRS and CDR2 YFSETQ. This CDR3 is built from 14 residues. CDR3 protein: CASSLLGRGRGYTF. DNA of the CDR3: TGCGCCAGCAGCTTACTGGGCAGGGGACGTGGCTACACCTTC.

The chain links TRBV10-1 to TRBJ1-3; D unclear. There are 14 residues in the CDR3. V lost 0 bases to trimming and J lost 0 bases, with 3 bases between them. Germline assignment: CDR1 WNHNN and CDR2 SYGVQD (reference sequence). The CDR3 DNA reads TGCGCCAGCAGTGAGTCAACCTCTGGAAACACCATATATTTT. It translates to CASSESTSGNTIYF.

Comment on this clonotype: The CDR3 does not end in the conserved phenylalanine or tryptophan, so this is likely a read error. V is TRBV7-6 and J is TRBJ1-5; D unresolved. Germline-derived CDR1 and CDR2 are SGHVS and FNYEAQ. The CDR3 length is 16 residues. The ends were cut back, 5 bases at V and 3 bases at J, with 17 bases in the middle. The CDR3 is CASSPMGTADNQPQHL. In nucleotides, the CDR3 is TGTGCCAGCAGCCCTATGGGCACAGCAGACAATCAGCCCCAGCATCTT.

The V and J genes are TRBV5-1 and TRBJ1-2; D gene uncertain. CDR3 size: 15 residues. Between the trimmed V and J ends, which lost 0 bases and 0 bases, there was a span of 9 bases. Germline values: CDR1 SGHRS, CDR2 YFSETQ. The CDR3 region is CASSLAGGANYGYTF. The CDR3 DNA reads TGCGCCAGCAGCTTGGCGGGCGGAGCTAACTATGGCTACACCTTC. The full variable domain, rest sourced from reference TRBV5-1 and TRBJ1-2, is KAGVTQTPRYLIKTRGQQVTLSCSPISGHRSVSWYQQTPGQGLQFLFEYFSETQRNKGNFPGRFSGRQFSNSRSEMNVSTLELGDSALYLCASSLAGGANYGYTFGSGTRLTVV.

This chain uses TRBV18 with TRBJ2-1, with 7 bases identical to TRBD2. Germline V gene lookup returns CDR1 KGHSH and CDR2 LQKENI. This CDR3 is 16 amino acids long. Trimming at V came to 6 bases and at J to 7 bases, leaving 15 bases not matched to a gene. This CDR3 reads CASSRTPPGLRNEQFF. DNA of the CDR3: TGTGCCAGCTCCCGTACACCTCCGGGACTAAGGAATGAGCAGTTCTTC.

This clonotype has more than one count but fewer than ten. The chain recombines TRBV12-3 or TRBV12-4 with TRBJ2-7, with D tentatively TRBD1 or TRBD2 (6 bases each). The CDR3 totals 13 residues. Trimming took 2 bases from V and 6 from J, leaving 11 bases between them. CDR3 sequence reads: CASSLKGGSEQYF. DNA of the CDR3: TGTGCCAGCAGTTTAAAAGGGGGGTCCGAGCAGTACTTC.

V and J are TRBV28 and TRBJ1-5; the D is unclear. Germline V CDR1 and CDR2: MDHEN, SYDVKM. The CDR3 has 14 residues. The V end lost 2 bases, the J end lost 5 bases, and 10 bases lay between the germline ends. The CDR3 bases are TGTGCCAGCAGTTTAGTCTTCGGGGATCAGCCCCAGCATTTT. Translated: CASSLVFGDQPQHF.

The chain uses TRBV5-1 and TRBJ2-3; the D is unclear. Germline-derived CDR1 and CDR2 are SGHRS and YFSETQ. The V gene lost 0 bases and the J gene lost 2 bases, with 4 bases spanning the gap. The CDR3 runs 13 residues. CDR3 protein: CASSLELTDTQYF. The CDR3 nucleotides are TGCGCCAGCAGCTTGGAACTCACAGATACGCAGTATTTT.

Only a few counts were recorded for this clonotype. V gene TRBV12-3 or TRBV12-4 combines with J gene TRBJ1-5, with 12 bases aligning to TRBD1. The CDR3 is 15 residues long. V was clipped by 5 bases and J by 6 bases; unmatched bases: 5. Here the CDR3 DNA reads TGTGCCAGCAGTCCGGGACAGGGGGCGTCTCAGCCCCAGCATTTT. Translated: CASSPGQGASQPQHF.

In its sample, this clonotype was seen once. The rearrangement joins TRBV5-1 to TRBJ2-1; maybe TRBD2 (7 bases). The CDR3 sequence is 14 residues long. Trimming removed 5 bases at V and 10 bases at J, with 19 bases between. Germline V gene sequence: CDR1 SGHRS, CDR2 YFSETQ. The CDR3 DNA follows: TGCGCCAGCAGTTCTGACACGGGGGGCGAGGAGCAGTTCTTC. It codes for CASSSDTGGEEQFF.

The chain uses TRBV6-5 and TRBJ1-2; possibly TRBD1 for D (5 bases). The V end lost 0 bases, the J end lost 4 bases, and 18 bases lay between the germline ends. The germline CDR1 and CDR2 sequences are MNHEY and SVGAGI. The CDR3 consists of 17 residues. The CDR3 reads CASSYSGGEGFPYGYTF. The CDR3 DNA follows: TGTGCCAGCAGTTACTCGGGGGGGGAAGGTTTCCCCTATGGCTACACCTTC.

In its sample, this clonotype was seen once. As the CDR3 is not closed by the conserved phenylalanine or tryptophan, this likely results from a read error. The chain links TRBV12-3 or TRBV12-4 to TRBJ2-5; 8 nucleotides line up with TRBD1. V lost 4 bases to trimming and J lost 2 bases; unmatched junction nucleotides: 3. The CDR3 loop spans 14 amino acids. CDR3 loop: CASSYRGTQETQYL. The CDR3 DNA sequence: TGTGCCAGCAGTTACAGGGGGACGCAAGAGACCCAGTACCTC.

This clonotype occurred a few times. This chain uses TRBV24-1 with TRBJ2-6; D not certain. Germline CDR1 reads KGHDR; CDR2 reads SFDVKD. With 4 bases removed from V and 13 bases from J, the gap between germline ends came to 10 bases. This CDR3 has 12 residues. The CDR3 coding sequence is TGTGCCACCAGTGACCTAAACGGGGTCCTGACTTTC. This gives the protein CATSDLNGVLTF.

This clonotype showed up many times. The gene calls are TRBV5-1 and TRBJ2-1, with 7 positions matching TRBD1. The CDR3 consists of 15 residues. J was trimmed by 6 bases and V by 2 bases; bases with no gene match: 8. Germline V gene sequence: CDR1 SGHRS, CDR2 YFSETQ. The CDR3 DNA sequence: TGCGCCAGCAGCTTTTCCGGGACAGACATCAATGAGCAGTTCTTC. Translation: CASSFSGTDINEQFF.

This chain joins TRBV7-9 and TRBJ2-3, with D perhaps matching TRBD1 or TRBD2 (5 bases each). Germline-derived CDR1 and CDR2 are SEHNR and FQNEAQ (reference sequence). V was pared by 3 bases and J by 4 bases, with 8 bases between. The CDR3 is made up of 13 amino acids. DNA of the CDR3: TGTGCCAGCAGCTTTGGGGGTGCAGATACGCAGTATTTT. This gives the protein CASSFGGADTQYF.